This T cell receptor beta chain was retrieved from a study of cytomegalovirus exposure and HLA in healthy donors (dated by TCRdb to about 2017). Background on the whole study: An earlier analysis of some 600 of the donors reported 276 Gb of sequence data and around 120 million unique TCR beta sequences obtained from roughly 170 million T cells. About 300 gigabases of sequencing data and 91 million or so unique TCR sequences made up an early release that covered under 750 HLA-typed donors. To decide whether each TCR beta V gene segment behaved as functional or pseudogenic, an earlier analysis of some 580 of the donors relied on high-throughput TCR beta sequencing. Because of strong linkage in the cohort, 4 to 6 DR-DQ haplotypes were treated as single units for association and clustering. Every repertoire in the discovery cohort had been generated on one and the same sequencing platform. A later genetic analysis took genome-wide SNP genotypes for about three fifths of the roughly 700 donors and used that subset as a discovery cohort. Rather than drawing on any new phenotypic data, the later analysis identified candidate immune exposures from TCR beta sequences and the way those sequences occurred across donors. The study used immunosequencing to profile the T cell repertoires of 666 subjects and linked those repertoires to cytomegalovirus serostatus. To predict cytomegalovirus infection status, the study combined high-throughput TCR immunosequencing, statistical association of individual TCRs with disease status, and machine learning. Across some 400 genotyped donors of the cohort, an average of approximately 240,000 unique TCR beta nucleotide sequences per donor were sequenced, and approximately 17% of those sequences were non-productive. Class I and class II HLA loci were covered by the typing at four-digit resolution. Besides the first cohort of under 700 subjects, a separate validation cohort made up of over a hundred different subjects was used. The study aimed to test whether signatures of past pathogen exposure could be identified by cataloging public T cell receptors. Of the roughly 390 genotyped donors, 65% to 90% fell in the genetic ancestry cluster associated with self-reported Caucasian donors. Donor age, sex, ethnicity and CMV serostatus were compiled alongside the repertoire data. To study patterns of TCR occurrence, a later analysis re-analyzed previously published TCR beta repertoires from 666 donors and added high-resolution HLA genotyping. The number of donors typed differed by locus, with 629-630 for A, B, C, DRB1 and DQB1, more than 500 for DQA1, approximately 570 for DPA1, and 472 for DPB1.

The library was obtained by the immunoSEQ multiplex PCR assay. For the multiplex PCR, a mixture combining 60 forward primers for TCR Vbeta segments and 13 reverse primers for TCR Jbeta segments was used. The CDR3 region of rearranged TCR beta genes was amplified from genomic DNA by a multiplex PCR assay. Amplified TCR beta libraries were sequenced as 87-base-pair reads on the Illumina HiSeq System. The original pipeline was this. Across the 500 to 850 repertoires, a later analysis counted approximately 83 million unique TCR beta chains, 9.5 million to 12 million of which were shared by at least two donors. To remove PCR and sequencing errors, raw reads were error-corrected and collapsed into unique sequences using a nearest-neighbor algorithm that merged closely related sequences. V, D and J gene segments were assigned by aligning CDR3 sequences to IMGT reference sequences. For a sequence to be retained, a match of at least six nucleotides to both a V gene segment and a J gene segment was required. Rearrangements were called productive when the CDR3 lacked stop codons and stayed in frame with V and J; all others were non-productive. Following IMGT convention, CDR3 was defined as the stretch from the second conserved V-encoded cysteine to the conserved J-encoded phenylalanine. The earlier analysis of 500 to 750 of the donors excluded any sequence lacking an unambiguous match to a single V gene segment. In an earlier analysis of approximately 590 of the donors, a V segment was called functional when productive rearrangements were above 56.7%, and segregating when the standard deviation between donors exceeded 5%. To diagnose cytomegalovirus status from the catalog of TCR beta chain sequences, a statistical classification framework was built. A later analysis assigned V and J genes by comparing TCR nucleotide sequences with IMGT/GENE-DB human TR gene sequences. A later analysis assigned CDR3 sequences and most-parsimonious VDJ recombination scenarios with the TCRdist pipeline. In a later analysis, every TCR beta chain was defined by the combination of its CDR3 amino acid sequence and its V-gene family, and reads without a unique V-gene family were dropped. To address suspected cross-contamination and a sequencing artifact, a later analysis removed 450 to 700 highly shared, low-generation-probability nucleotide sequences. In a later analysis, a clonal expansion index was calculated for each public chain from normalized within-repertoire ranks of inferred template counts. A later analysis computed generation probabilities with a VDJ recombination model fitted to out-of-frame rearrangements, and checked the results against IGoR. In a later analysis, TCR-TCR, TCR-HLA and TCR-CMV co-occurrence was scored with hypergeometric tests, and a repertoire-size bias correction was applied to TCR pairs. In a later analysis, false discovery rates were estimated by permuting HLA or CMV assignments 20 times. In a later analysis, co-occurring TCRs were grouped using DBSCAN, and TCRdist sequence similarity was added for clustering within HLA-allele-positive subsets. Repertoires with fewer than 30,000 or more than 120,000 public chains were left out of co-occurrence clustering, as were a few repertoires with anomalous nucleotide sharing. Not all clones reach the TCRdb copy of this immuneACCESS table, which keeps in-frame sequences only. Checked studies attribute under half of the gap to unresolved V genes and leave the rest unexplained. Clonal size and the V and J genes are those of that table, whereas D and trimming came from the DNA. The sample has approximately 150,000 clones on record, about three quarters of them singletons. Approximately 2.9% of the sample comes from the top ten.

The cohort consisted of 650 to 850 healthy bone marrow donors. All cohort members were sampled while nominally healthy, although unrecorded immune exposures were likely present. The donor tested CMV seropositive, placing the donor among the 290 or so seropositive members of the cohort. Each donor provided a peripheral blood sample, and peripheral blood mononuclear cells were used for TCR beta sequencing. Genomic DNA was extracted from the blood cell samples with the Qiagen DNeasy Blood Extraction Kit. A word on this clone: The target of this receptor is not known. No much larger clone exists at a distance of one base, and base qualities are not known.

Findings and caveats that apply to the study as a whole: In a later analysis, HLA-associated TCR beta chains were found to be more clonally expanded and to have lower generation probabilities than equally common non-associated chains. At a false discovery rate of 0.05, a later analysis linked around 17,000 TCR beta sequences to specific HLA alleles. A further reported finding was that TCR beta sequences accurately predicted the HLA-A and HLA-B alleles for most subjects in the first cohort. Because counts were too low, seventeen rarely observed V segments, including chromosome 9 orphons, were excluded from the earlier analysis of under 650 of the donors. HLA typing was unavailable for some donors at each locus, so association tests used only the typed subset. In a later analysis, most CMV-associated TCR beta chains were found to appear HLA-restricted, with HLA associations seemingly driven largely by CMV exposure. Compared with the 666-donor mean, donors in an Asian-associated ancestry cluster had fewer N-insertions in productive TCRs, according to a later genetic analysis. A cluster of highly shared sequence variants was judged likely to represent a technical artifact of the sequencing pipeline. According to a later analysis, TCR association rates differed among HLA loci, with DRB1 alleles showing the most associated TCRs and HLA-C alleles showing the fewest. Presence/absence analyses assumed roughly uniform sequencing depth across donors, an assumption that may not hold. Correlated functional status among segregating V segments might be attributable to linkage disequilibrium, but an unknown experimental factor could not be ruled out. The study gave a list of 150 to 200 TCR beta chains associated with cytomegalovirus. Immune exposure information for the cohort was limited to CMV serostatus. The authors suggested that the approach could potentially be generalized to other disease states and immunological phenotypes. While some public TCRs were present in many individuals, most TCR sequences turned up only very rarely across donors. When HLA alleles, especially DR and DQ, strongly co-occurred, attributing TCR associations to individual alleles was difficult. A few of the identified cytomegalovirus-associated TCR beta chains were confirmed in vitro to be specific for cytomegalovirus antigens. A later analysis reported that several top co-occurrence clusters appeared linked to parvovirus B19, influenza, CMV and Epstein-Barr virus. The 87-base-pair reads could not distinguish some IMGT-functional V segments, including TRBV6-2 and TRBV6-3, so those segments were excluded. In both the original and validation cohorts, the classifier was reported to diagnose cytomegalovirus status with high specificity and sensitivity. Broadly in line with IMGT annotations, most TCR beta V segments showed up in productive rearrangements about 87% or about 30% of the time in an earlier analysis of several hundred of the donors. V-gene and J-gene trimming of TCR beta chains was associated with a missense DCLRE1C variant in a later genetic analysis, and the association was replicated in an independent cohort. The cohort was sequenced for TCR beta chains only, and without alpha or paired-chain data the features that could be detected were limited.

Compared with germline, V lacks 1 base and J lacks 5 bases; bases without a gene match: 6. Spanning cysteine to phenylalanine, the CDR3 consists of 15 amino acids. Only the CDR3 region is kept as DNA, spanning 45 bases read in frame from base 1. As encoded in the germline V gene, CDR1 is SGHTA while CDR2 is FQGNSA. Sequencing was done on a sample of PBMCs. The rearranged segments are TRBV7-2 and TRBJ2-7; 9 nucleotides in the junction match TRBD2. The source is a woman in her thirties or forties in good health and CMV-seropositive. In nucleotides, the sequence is TGTGCCAGCAGCTTAGGGGGGACTAGCCATAACGAGCAGTACTTC. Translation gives CASSLGGTSHNEQYF.